A single T cell receptor (beta chain) is shown here with its context. Being one base from a much bigger clone, this may be a read error. The data are from a study of blood T cells in healthy people across ages. A second PCR of about 6 to 12 cycles used a sample-barcoded 5' primer and a J-beta primer mix. Researchers report that a template-switch adaptor with 12 random nucleotides tagged each cDNA molecule. TCRdb fed the 5' RACE reads into MiXCR, producing one record per CDR3 protein. The sample consists of 650,000 or so distinct CDR3 sequences, 45% to 60% of them appearing once. The length of the CDR3 is 15 residues. Germline values: CDR1 LGHDT, CDR2 YNNKEL (reference sequence).

The sequence was collected from a woman older than 75 in good health. The sample was blood. The chain combines TRBV3-1 with TRBJ2-1; possibly TRBD2 for D (6 bases). CDR3 region: CAGSQEGRRGNEQFF. The CDR3 DNA reads TGTGCCGGCAGCCAAGAAGGTAGGAGGGGAAATGAGCAGTTCTTC.